One sample yielded the 7 T cell receptor beta chains listed below, sequenced in a study of blood T cell repertoires in COVID-19. Data came from immunoSEQ multiplex PCR; TCRdb stores just in-frame clones and leaves some out. The sample lists some 74,000 clones; roughly 85% were seen once. The sample comprised peripheral blood. The receptor source for this set is a woman of 80 years or more with acute or convalescent COVID-19.

V is TRBV7-3 and J is TRBJ1-2; D might be TRBD1 (5 bases). Trimming stripped 5 bases from V and 7 bases from J, with 14 bases between. Germline CDR1 is SGHTA and CDR2 is FQGTGA. The CDR3 is 13 residues long. The CDR3 loop is CASSATGDGGYTF. DNA for the CDR3: TGTGCCAGCAGCGCAACAGGAGATGGTGGCTACACCTTC. The variable domain in full, with the rest retrieved from reference TRBV7-3 and TRBJ1-2, is GAGVSQTPSNKVTEKGKYVELRCDPISGHTALYWYRQSLGQGPEFLIYFQGTGAADDSGLPNDRFFAVRPEGSVSTLKIQRTERGDSAVYLCASSATGDGGYTFGSGTRLTVV.

The V gene is TRBV5-1, the J gene TRBJ1-1; 12 positions agree with TRBD1. The V and J ends lost 3 bases and 7 bases, in that order; junction bases with no gene match: 4. The germline gives CDR1 SGHRS, CDR2 YFSETQ. The CDR3 totals 14 residues. The CDR3 sequence: CASSWGQGAGEAFF. The CDR3, as DNA: TGCGCCAGCAGCTGGGGACAGGGGGCAGGTGAAGCTTTCTTT.

The CDR3 DNA reads as TGTGCCAGCGCGTCGGTGCAGGGCCGCTACGAGCAGTACTTC. Protein sequence: CASASVQGRYEQYF. The rearrangement uses TRBV11-2 and TRBJ2-7; TRBD1 might be the D (5 bases). The germline V gene has CDR1 SGHAT and CDR2 FQNNGV. This CDR3 region has 14 residues. V lost 8 bases, J lost 3 bases, and 17 bases lay in between.

This rearrangement joins TRBV5-4 to TRBJ2-3, with TRBD1 as a possible D gene (6 bases). Germline values: CDR1 SGHNT, CDR2 YYREEE (reference sequence). The CDR3 is made up of 17 amino acids. V lost 2 bases and J lost 2, with 18 bases in between. The DNA for the CDR3 is TGTGCCAGCAGCTTTGGGGCAAAGCGGACAGACACAGATACGCAGTATTTT. Translation gives CASSFGAKRTDTDTQYF.

The chain carries TRBV7-3 and TRBJ2-7; 9 bases are a match to TRBD1. The CDR3 length is 15 residues. V lost 4 bases to trimming and J lost 0 bases; unmatched junction nucleotides: 4. CDR1 SGHTA and CDR2 FQGTGA come from the germline V gene. The CDR3 loop reads CASSSGTGSSYEQYF. Written as DNA, the CDR3 is TGTGCCAGCAGCTCCGGGACAGGGTCCTCCTACGAGCAGTACTTC.

This clone was picked up a small number of times. This sequence joins TRBV18 and TRBJ2-3; TRBD2 might be the D (5 bases). CDR3 length equals 15 residues. V lost 6 bases and J 0 bases, leaving 13 bases between the germline ends. Germline V lookup: CDR1 KGHSH, CDR2 LQKENI. As DNA, the CDR3 is TGTGCCAGCTCCCCTGACGGACTTAGCACAGATACGCAGTATTTT. This gives the protein CASSPDGLSTDTQYF.

The rearrangement joins TRBV2 to TRBJ2-1; D is unclear. The length of the CDR3 is 13 residues. From germline, CDR1 is SNHLY and CDR2 FYNNEI. The ends were cut back, 4 bases at V and 5 bases at J, with 9 bases in the middle. The CDR3 nucleotides read TGTGCCAGCAGTGTCGCCCTACACAATGAGCAGTTCTTC. It is translated as CASSVALHNEQFF.